A single T cell receptor beta chain is shown here with its context. Its antigen is not identified. These data are taken from a study of cytomegalovirus exposure and HLA in healthy donors. Across the whole study: The 110 or so validation repertoires used a platform that matched the one used for the approximately 670 first-cohort repertoires, as a later analysis reported.

Here immunoSEQ multiplex PCR was the method, and the copy in TCRdb shows in-frame clones only, minus some. The table has 110,000 or so clones, more than 70% seen once; the top ten hold about 2%. Overall study findings and caveats: Through in vitro validation, a few CMV-associated chains were shown to be specific for CMV antigens.

CDR3 size: 15 residues. V lost 5 bases to trimming and J lost 9 bases; unmatched junction nucleotides: 10. Germline V gene lookup returns CDR1 SEHNR and CDR2 FQNEAQ (reference sequence). This TCR derives from a woman between 18 and 29 years old in good health and CMV-seronegative. The genes are TRBV7-9 and TRBJ1-6; 7 bases line up with TRBD1. Sequencing was performed on PBMCs. CDR3 bases: TGTGCCAGCAGCACCCAGACAGGGATCGCTTCACCCCTCCACTTT. Protein product: CASSTQTGIASPLHF. The full variable domain, with the rest looked up from reference TRBV7-9 and TRBJ1-6, is DTGVSQNPRHKITKRGQNVTFRCDPISEHNRLYWYRQTLGQGPEFLTYFQNEAQLEKSRLLSDRFSAERPKGSFSTLEIQRTEQGDSAMYLCASSTQTGIASPLHFGNGTRLTVT.